What follows are 13 T cell receptor beta chains derived from one specimen sequenced in a study of CD8 T cells in ankylosing spondylitis. These receptors lack a known antigen. Findings and limits, study-wide: Ankylosing spondylitis blood appeared to be characterized by a TCR beta motif of 8 or 9 highly homologous variants.

TCRdb reprocessed the 5' RACE reads with MiXCR, giving one entry per CDR3 protein. The top ten hold more than 14% of the sample, which has about 330,000 distinct CDR3 sequences, 8% seen once. The sequencing input was blood, either unsorted or a sorted T cell fraction (not recorded which). Receptors were obtained from a male donor with ankylosing spondylitis.

This clonotype has at least ten counts. CDR3 nucleotide sequence: TGCAGCGTTGGAATAGGTACCGCCGAGACCCAGTACTTC. Protein sequence: CSVGIGTAETQYF. The rearrangement joins TRBV29-1 to TRBJ2-5, with no clear D. In germline, CDR1 is SQVTM, CDR2 ANQGSEA. There are 13 residues in the CDR3. Trimming pared 4 bases from V and 5 bases from J, leaving 14 bases between.

The V and J genes are TRBV28 and TRBJ2-7; TRBD1 agrees at 10 bases. J was trimmed by 2 bases and V by 6 bases; bases with no gene match: 10. CDR1 MDHEN and CDR2 SYDVKM come from the germline V gene. This CDR3 comprises 16 residues. The CDR3 region is CASSGLIGTGAYEQYF. Written as DNA, the CDR3 is TGTGCCAGCAGCGGATTGATCGGGACAGGGGCCTACGAGCAGTACTTC.

This clonotype was detected many times. The V and J genes are TRBV7-3 and TRBJ2-2; possibly TRBD1 or TRBD2 for D (5 bases each). Trimming took 5 bases from V and 4 from J, leaving 11 bases between them. Germline loops: CDR1 SGHTA, CDR2 FQGTGA. The CDR3 length is 14 residues. The chain's CDR3 is CASSGRDGTGELFF. CDR3 in DNA: TGTGCCAGCAGCGGCAGGGACGGCACCGGGGAGCTGTTTTTT.

V is TRBV7-9 and J is TRBJ1-1, with D unclear. This CDR3 has 13 amino acids. Trimming took off 1 base at V and 1 base at J, with 4 bases between the two ends. Germline CDR1 is SEHNR and CDR2 is FQNEAQ (reference sequence). The CDR3 loop is CASSLEENTEAFF. The CDR3 bases are TGTGCCAGCAGCTTAGAGGAGAACACTGAAGCTTTCTTT.

This clonotype came up a few times. This chain links TRBV18 with TRBJ1-1, with D perhaps TRBD1 (5 bases). V lost 7 bases and J lost 3, with 18 bases in between. The CDR3 has 15 residues. The V gene's germline CDR1 is KGHSH and CDR2 LQKENI. The CDR3 nucleotides are TGTGCCAGCTACCGGGACCCCGGGGGGGACACTGAAGCTTTCTTT. Its protein is CASYRDPGGDTEAFF.

The chain carries TRBV7-3 and TRBJ2-5; 12 positions match TRBD2. The CDR3 loop spans 17 amino acids. V was clipped by 5 bases and J by 4 bases; unmatched bases: 11. Germline loops: CDR1 SGHTA, CDR2 FQGTGA. The DNA for the CDR3 is TGTGCCAGCAGCCCCAAGGGGCTAGCGGGAGGGGGAGAGACCCAGTACTTC. Translated, it gives CASSPKGLAGGGETQYF.

The genes are TRBV20-1 and TRBJ1-5; no firm D call. The V gene lost 3 bases and the J gene lost 5 bases, with 5 bases spanning the gap. Per the germline V gene, CDR1 is DFQATT and CDR2 is SNEGSKA (reference sequence). The CDR3 is 11 amino acids. The CDR3: CSASQDQPQHF. The CDR3 DNA follows: TGCAGTGCTAGCCAGGATCAGCCCCAGCATTTT.

This clonotype has a handful of counts. This chain connects TRBV5-1 to TRBJ2-7; 9 bases agree with TRBD2. CDR1 SGHRS and CDR2 YFSETQ come from the germline V gene. V shed 4 bases, J shed 0 bases, and the junction held 5 bases outside the gene matches. CDR3 length: 15 amino acids. The CDR3: CASSLGLAASYEQYF. For the CDR3, the DNA is TGCGCCAGCAGCCTGGGACTAGCAGCCTCCTACGAGCAGTACTTC.

CDR3 protein: CASSIERAVGETQYF. The CDR3 bases are TGTGCCAGCAGCATCGAAAGGGCTGTGGGGGAGACCCAGTACTTC. The chain is built from TRBV7-2 and TRBJ2-5; no reliable D call. There are 15 residues in the CDR3. The germline V gene encodes CDR1 SGHTA and CDR2 FQGNSA. The germline V and J ends were trimmed by 5 bases and 5 bases, with 18 bases remaining between them.

The chain joins TRBV5-1 to TRBJ2-2, with a tentative D call TRBD1 (5 bases). The CDR3 extends over 14 amino acids. Germline CDR1 and CDR2: SGHRS and YFSETQ. V gave up 1 base and J gave up 7 bases, with 11 bases separating them. The CDR3 sequence: CASSLPGQGGELFF. The CDR3 DNA reads as TGCGCCAGCAGCTTGCCAGGGCAGGGCGGGGAGCTGTTTTTT.

This clonotype was counted between two and nine times. The chain recombines TRBV7-2 with TRBJ2-3, with D tentatively TRBD1 (5 bases). The CDR3 contains 14 residues. The germline V gene encodes CDR1 SGHTA and CDR2 FQGNSA. V lost 1 base, J lost 4 bases, and 9 bases lay in between. CDR3: CASSLVRVADTQYF. CDR3 DNA: TGTGCCAGCAGCTTAGTCAGGGTGGCAGATACGCAGTATTTT.

A few counts support this clonotype. The chain recombines TRBV29-1 with TRBJ1-5, with D hard to call. The length of the CDR3 is 12 residues. CDR1 is SQVTM and CDR2 is ANQGSEA in the germline V gene. The V end was cut by 4 bases, the J end by 6 bases, with 10 bases between. Written as DNA, the CDR3 is TGCAGCGTTGGGAGGGATGGTCAGCCCCAGCATTTT. Translation gives CSVGRDGQPQHF.

This clonotype appeared a few times. The chain couples TRBV12-3 or TRBV12-4 to TRBJ1-6; possibly TRBD1 for D (6 bases). V was clipped by 1 base and J by 9 bases, with 10 bases between them. CDR3 length equals 14 residues. The chain's CDR3 is CASSLVRGGSPLHF. The CDR3 DNA reads as TGTGCCAGCAGTTTAGTCAGGGGCGGTTCACCCCTCCACTTT.